The 11 T cell receptor beta chains presented below share a single source sample, sequenced in a study of T cell repertoires in cytomegalovirus infection. No antigen is known for these receptors. TCRdb reanalysed the reads using MiXCR and keeps one entry per CDR3 protein. The sample lists about 890,000 distinct CDR3 sequences, 31% occurring once. Sequencing used cultured CD8+ T cells from PBMCs, obtained from culture after CMV antigen stimulation. The receptors stem from a human donor in good health (CMV status not recorded). Some clones in this sample may be carry-over from other donors' samples.

This clonotype has just a few counts. The rearrangement uses TRBV4-2 and TRBJ1-3; no definite D call. Between the trimmed V and J ends, which lost 1 base and 2 bases, there was a span of 9 bases. Germline V gene lookup returns CDR1 LGHNA and CDR2 YNFKEQ. This CDR3 spans 15 amino acids. CDR3 loop: CASSQGPGTGNTIYF. For the CDR3, the DNA is TGTGCCAGCAGCCAAGGTCCGGGTACTGGAAACACCATATATTTT.

This clonotype has only a few counts. The rearrangement uses TRBV15 and TRBJ1-5, with D tentatively TRBD1 (5 bases). V gave up 1 base and J gave up 2 bases, with 9 bases separating them. Germline CDR1 is LNHNV and CDR2 is YYDKDF (reference sequence). The CDR3 is 15 amino acids. The CDR3 region is CATSRGRDGNQPQHF. The CDR3 coding sequence is TGTGCCACCAGCAGAGGCCGGGACGGCAATCAGCCCCAGCATTTT.

J is TRBJ1-1 and V is TRBV6-5; TRBD1 aligns across 8 bases. The CDR3 extends over 13 amino acids. Trimming at V came to 2 bases and at J to 7 bases, leaving 3 bases not matched to a gene. Germline CDR1 and CDR2: MNHEY and SVGAGI. CDR3 sequence: CASSYQGASEAFF. The CDR3 DNA follows: TGTGCCAGCAGTTACCAGGGGGCTAGTGAAGCTTTCTTT.

The chain employs TRBV9 and TRBJ2-3; D remains unclear. Trimming removed 0 bases at V and 4 bases at J, with 9 bases between. The CDR3 consists of 14 residues. Germline-derived CDR1 and CDR2 are SGDLS and YYNGEE. The CDR3 spells CASSVEARSDTQYF. CDR3 in DNA: TGTGCCAGCAGCGTAGAGGCTAGATCAGATACGCAGTATTTT.

The sample holds a few counts of this clonotype. The chain joins TRBV12-3 or TRBV12-4 to TRBJ2-7, with D possibly called TRBD1 or TRBD2 (5 bases each). Trimming cost V 1 base and J 3 bases, with 10 bases left between them. This CDR3 is built from 14 residues. The CDR3 DNA reads as TGTGCCAGCAGTTTAGGGGGGAACGTCTACGAGCAGTACGTC. Residues: CASSLGGNVYEQYV.

This clonotype was observed at least ten times. The rearrangement links TRBV7-8 to TRBJ2-7; D gene ambiguous. Between the trimmed V and J ends, which lost 1 base and 7 bases, there was a span of 14 bases. This CDR3 is built from 14 residues. Per the germline V gene, CDR1 is SGHVS and CDR2 is FQNEAQ. The chain's CDR3 is CASSLGQVVWEQYF. The CDR3 bases are TGTGCCAGCAGCTTAGGCCAGGTCGTCTGGGAGCAGTACTTC.

At least ten counts were recorded for this clonotype. V gene TRBV7-8 combines with J gene TRBJ1-6; weak D call: TRBD1 (5 bases). The CDR3 sequence is 18 residues long. V was clipped by 4 bases and J by 6 bases, with 22 bases between them. CDR1 and CDR2 from the germline V gene are SGHVS and FQNEAQ. CDR3 in amino acids: CASSSTPTPGRTNSPLHF. As DNA, the CDR3 is TGTGCCAGCAGCTCCACCCCTACTCCGGGACGGACTAATTCACCCCTCCACTTT.

This clonotype was picked up a small number of times. This CDR3 reads CSARGSVGTGGPSNQPQHF. The CDR3, as DNA: TGCAGTGCTAGAGGCTCGGTTGGGACAGGCGGACCTAGCAATCAGCCCCAGCATTTT. The genes are TRBV20-1 and TRBJ1-5; 8 bases agree with TRBD1. The CDR3 consists of 19 residues. CDR1 is DFQATT and CDR2 is SNEGSKA in the germline V gene (reference sequence). V shed 1 base, J shed 0 bases, and the junction held 14 bases outside the gene matches.

This clonotype was counted many times. The chain is built from TRBV11-2 and TRBJ2-1; unclear D gene. In germline, CDR1 is SGHAT, CDR2 FQNNGV. The CDR3 runs 11 residues. Trimming cost V 1 base and J 10 bases, with 5 bases left between them. The CDR3 here is CASSLAPEQFF. In DNA, the CDR3 is TGTGCCAGCAGCTTAGCCCCAGAGCAGTTCTTC.

This sequence joins TRBV29-1 and TRBJ2-2; D gene uncertain. V dropped 6 bases and J dropped 1 base, with 12 bases sitting between them. The CDR3 is 14 amino acids. Germline-derived CDR1 and CDR2 are SQVTM and ANQGSEA. The CDR3 reads CSVEYGLNTGELFF. The CDR3 DNA reads as TGCAGCGTAGAGTACGGATTGAACACCGGGGAGCTGTTTTTT.

On this clonotype: One end of the junction fails to match germline, which may point to a read error. The genes are TRBV7-6 and TRBJ1-4, with D perhaps matching TRBD1 (5 bases). Germline V gene data show CDR1 as SGHVS and CDR2 as FNYEAQ. The CDR3 sequence is 16 residues long. The CDR3 sequence: CAGSPRDLKGHEKLFF. DNA of the CDR3: TGTGCCGGCAGCCCCCGGGACTTAAAGGGACATGAAAAACTGTTTTTT.